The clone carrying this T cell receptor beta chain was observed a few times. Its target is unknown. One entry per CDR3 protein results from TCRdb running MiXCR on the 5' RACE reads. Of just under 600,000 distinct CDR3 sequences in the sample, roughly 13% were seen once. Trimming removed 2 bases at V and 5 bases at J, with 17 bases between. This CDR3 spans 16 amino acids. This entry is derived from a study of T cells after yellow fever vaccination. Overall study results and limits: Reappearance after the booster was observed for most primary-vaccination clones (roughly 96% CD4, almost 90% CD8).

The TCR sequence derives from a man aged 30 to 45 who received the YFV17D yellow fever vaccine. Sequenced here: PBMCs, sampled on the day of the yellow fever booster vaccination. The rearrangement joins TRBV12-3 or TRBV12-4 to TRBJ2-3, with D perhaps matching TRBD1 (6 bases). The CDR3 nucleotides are TGTGCCAGCAGTTTATCTGGGGGCCAGGCGGGAGATACGCAGTATTTT. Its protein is CASSLSGGQAGDTQYF.